The 2 T cell receptor beta chains below come from one sample, sequenced in a study of shared clonotypes between healthy human individuals. Assay used: immunoSEQ multiplex PCR; TCRdb lists only in-frame clones, some missing. The sample carries over a million clones, around 78% recorded once. The material sequenced was memory CD4+ T cells from PBMCs. Specified subset: CD45RA-negative fraction. All receptors come from a man younger than 35 in good health. Some clones in this sample may be carry-over from other donors' samples.

This chain links TRBV4-2 with TRBJ2-7; D ambiguous. The CDR3 length is 16 residues. V lost 1 base and J 2 bases, leaving 15 bases between the germline ends. The germline V gene has CDR1 LGHNA and CDR2 YNFKEQ. CDR3 in DNA: TGTGCCAGCAGCCAAGGCCGAGGACGGCATGCCTACGAGCAGTACTTC. Translating gives CASSQGRGRHAYEQYF.

This chain links TRBV7-7 with TRBJ2-1; tentative D call: TRBD2 (5 bases). The CDR3 length is 13 residues. The V gene's germline CDR1 is SSHAT and CDR2 FNYEAQ (reference sequence). Deletions cut 0 bases from V and 9 bases from J, with 9 bases between. The CDR3 loop reads CASSLAPSSEQFF. The CDR3 DNA is TGTGCCAGCAGCTTAGCGCCTAGCAGTGAGCAGTTCTTC.